This TCR beta chain emerged from a study of shared clonotypes between healthy human individuals. Study as a whole: Each donor's CD4 naive and CD4 memory cells filled three plates apiece, CD8 naive two, and CD8 memory one.

Sequencing was performed with immunoSEQ multiplex PCR; in TCRdb, only in-frame clones are kept and a portion is missing. The sample has about 2.1 million clones; under 95% are singletons. In regard to this clone: Within the sample, other DNA sequences also encode this same CDR3.

The naive CD8 population came from CD45RO-negative cells selected for CCR7, without terminally differentiated effector memory CD45RA+ cells. The sequencing sample was made of naive CD8+ T cells from PBMCs. The clonotype was recovered from a man aged 18 to 30 in good health. Some clones in this sample may be carry-over from other donors' samples.

The CDR3 here is CAISDRGTGELFF. The CDR3 nucleotides read TGTGCCATCAGTGACAGGGGCACCGGGGAGCTGTTTTTT. The chain uses TRBV10-3 and TRBJ2-2; tentatively, D is TRBD1 (6 bases). Germline V CDR1 and CDR2: ENHRY, SYGVKD. V was cut by 3 bases and J by 4 bases, with 6 bases left in between. The CDR3 loop spans 13 amino acids.